A selection of T cell receptor beta chains follows, all from one sample in a study of blood T cell repertoires in COVID-19. This table comes from immunoSEQ multiplex PCR, and its TCRdb copy is limited to in-frame clones, with some not included. The table shows roughly 56,000 clones, with 90% occurring only once. Sequenced input: peripheral blood. The receptors derive from a man in his 60s with active COVID-19. The CDR3 runs from the conserved cysteine through the conserved F or W. D genes are given only for firm matches. Clone size is given for some rows only: seen once, a few or many times, or a class if the clone is expanded.

V gene: TRBV5-1
clone size: once
D gene: .
CDR3 length: 14
J gene: TRBJ2-3
CDR3 DNA: TGCGCCAGCAGCTTTGGGGGCTTTCCAGATACGCAGTATTTT
CDR3 protein: CASSFGGFPDTQYF

V gene: TRBV6-5
clone size: .
D gene: .
CDR3 length: 12
J gene: TRBJ2-7
CDR3 DNA: TGTGCCAGCAGTTCGCGAGACTACGAGCAGTACTTC
CDR3 protein: CASSSRDYEQYF

V gene: TRBV7-2
clone size: .
D gene: .
CDR3 length: 14
J gene: TRBJ1-5
CDR3 DNA: TGTGCCAGCAGCTCAGGTCAGGGGTATCAGCCCCAGCATTTT
CDR3 protein: CASSSGQGYQPQHF

V gene: TRBV30
clone size: .
D gene: .
CDR3 length: 13
J gene: TRBJ2-7
CDR3 DNA: TGTGCCTGGAGTCCTAGCACCTCTGGGGAGCAGTACTTC
CDR3 protein: CAWSPSTSGEQYF

V gene: TRBV29-1
clone size: .
D gene: .
CDR3 length: 14
J gene: TRBJ1-3
CDR3 DNA: TGCAGCGGGACACAGGGCCTCTCTGGAAACACCATATATTTT
CDR3 protein: CSGTQGLSGNTIYF

V gene: TRBV7-9
clone size: .
D gene: .
CDR3 length: 16
J gene: TRBJ2-5
CDR3 DNA: TGTGCCAGCAGCTTAGGTGACGGGGGTGCTCAAGAGACCCAGTACTTC
CDR3 protein: CASSLGDGGAQETQYF

V gene: TRBV2
clone size: .
D gene: TRBD2
CDR3 length: 12
J gene: TRBJ2-3
CDR3 DNA: TGTGCAGGGCGGGGGGTCACAGATACGCAGTATTTT
CDR3 protein: CAGRGVTDTQYF

V gene: TRBV6-2/TRBV6-3
clone size: .
D gene: TRBD1
CDR3 length: 15
J gene: TRBJ2-5
CDR3 DNA: TGTGCCAGCAGTGATGACAGGGGGCGCGGAGAGACCCAGTACTTC
CDR3 protein: CASSDDRGRGETQYF

V gene: TRBV5-1
clone size: .
D gene: TRBD2
CDR3 length: 16
J gene: TRBJ2-3
CDR3 DNA: TGCGCCAGCAGCTTGGGAGGGACTAGCGGAACAGATACGCAGTATTTT
CDR3 protein: CASSLGGTSGTDTQYF

V gene: TRBV5-1
clone size: .
D gene: .
CDR3 length: 16
J gene: TRBJ1-3
CDR3 DNA: TGCGCCAGCAGCTTGGCCATGACAGGCTCTGGAAACACCATATATTTT
CDR3 protein: CASSLAMTGSGNTIYF

V gene: TRBV7-3
clone size: .
D gene: TRBD1
CDR3 length: 13
J gene: TRBJ2-5
CDR3 DNA: TGTGCCAGCAGCTCAGGACAGGGAGAGACCCAGTACTTC
CDR3 protein: CASSSGQGETQYF

V gene: TRBV5-5
clone size: .
D gene: .
CDR3 length: 14
J gene: TRBJ2-3
CDR3 DNA: TGTGCCAGCAGCTTCCCGTCCAGCACAGATACGCAGTATTTT
CDR3 protein: CASSFPSSTDTQYF

V gene: TRBV9
clone size: once
D gene: .
CDR3 length: 17
J gene: TRBJ2-3
CDR3 DNA: TGTGCCAGCAGCGTAGGACAGGACCACCCTAGCACAGATACGCAGTATTTT
CDR3 protein: CASSVGQDHPSTDTQYF

V gene: TRBV10-3
clone size: .
D gene: TRBD2
CDR3 length: 14
J gene: TRBJ2-7
CDR3 DNA: TGTGCCATCAGTGAAAGGACTAGCGGGCGGGAGCAGTACTTC
CDR3 protein: CAISERTSGREQYF

V gene: TRBV4-2
clone size: .
D gene: .
CDR3 length: 13
J gene: TRBJ1-4
CDR3 DNA: TGTGCCAGCAGCCCAGGGGTGGGGGAAAAACTGTTTTTT
CDR3 protein: CASSPGVGEKLFF

V gene: TRBV30
clone size: few
D gene: .
CDR3 length: 16
J gene: TRBJ1-3
CDR3 DNA: TGTGCCTGGAGTCTAAGAAGACTCAGCTCTGGAAACACCATATATTTT
CDR3 protein: CAWSLRRLSSGNTIYF

V gene: TRBV12-3/TRBV12-4
clone size: .
D gene: .
CDR3 length: 13
J gene: TRBJ2-2
CDR3 DNA: TGTGCCAGCAGTTTGGTCCCACTCGGGGAGCTGTTTTTT
CDR3 protein: CASSLVPLGELFF

V gene: TRBV7-9
clone size: .
D gene: .
CDR3 length: 11
J gene: TRBJ2-7
CDR3 DNA: TGTGCCAGCAGCGCGTCCTACGAGCAGTACTTC
CDR3 protein: CASSASYEQYF

V gene: TRBV6-6
clone size: few
D gene: .
CDR3 length: 11
J gene: TRBJ1-2
CDR3 DNA: TGTGCCAGCACAGGGGACTATGGCTACACCTTC
CDR3 protein: CASTGDYGYTF

V gene: TRBV11-2
clone size: once
D gene: TRBD1
CDR3 length: 18
J gene: TRBJ1-1
CDR3 DNA: TGTGCCAGCAGCTTAGGGCTGCCGGGACAGTCTTTATACACTGAAGCTTTCTTT
CDR3 protein: CASSLGLPGQSLYTEAFF

V gene: TRBV27
clone size: .
D gene: TRBD2
CDR3 length: 15
J gene: TRBJ2-1
CDR3 DNA: TGTGCCAGCAGTTTAGCCCAGCGGGAGTGGGATGAGCAGTTCTTC
CDR3 protein: CASSLAQREWDEQFF

V gene: TRBV10-3
clone size: few
D gene: .
CDR3 length: 15
J gene: TRBJ1-5
CDR3 DNA: TGTGCCATCAGTGCACGGAATGCGGCTGATCAGCCCCAGCATTTT
CDR3 protein: CAISARNAADQPQHF

V gene: TRBV9
clone size: .
D gene: .
CDR3 length: 14
J gene: TRBJ2-7
CDR3 DNA: TGTGCCAGCAGCCGACTATGGCGGCCCAACGAGCAGTACTTC
CDR3 protein: CASSRLWRPNEQYF

V gene: TRBV6-4
clone size: .
D gene: .
CDR3 length: 13
J gene: TRBJ2-3
CDR3 DNA: TGTGCCAGCAGTGGAAGCGGTCAGGATACGCAGTATTTT
CDR3 protein: CASSGSGQDTQYF

V gene: TRBV27
clone size: .
D gene: TRBD1
CDR3 length: 15
J gene: TRBJ2-3
CDR3 DNA: TGTGCCAGCAGTCCTTGGACAGGGGGCAGAGATACGCAGTATTTT
CDR3 protein: CASSPWTGGRDTQYF

V gene: TRBV6-5
clone size: .
D gene: .
CDR3 length: 13
J gene: TRBJ1-4
CDR3 DNA: TGTGCCAGCGGGCACAGGGTCGCATTCGAACTGTTTTTT
CDR3 protein: CASGHRVAFELFF

V gene: TRBV7-6
clone size: .
D gene: .
CDR3 length: 19
J gene: TRBJ1-6
CDR3 DNA: TGTGCCAGCAGCTTAGTTGGGGCAGGGTTCCCCGATTATAATTCACCCCTCCACTTT
CDR3 protein: CASSLVGAGFPDYNSPLHF

V gene: TRBV9
clone size: once
D gene: TRBD1
CDR3 length: 17
J gene: TRBJ1-3
CDR3 DNA: TGTGCCAGCAGCGTAGCTCTGGGGACAGGGGGCGAAAACACCATATATTTT
CDR3 protein: CASSVALGTGGENTIYF

V gene: TRBV28
clone size: .
D gene: .
CDR3 length: 15
J gene: TRBJ2-4
CDR3 DNA: TGTGCCAGCAGTTCCTTTGCAGGCAACAAAAACATTCAGTACTTC
CDR3 protein: CASSSFAGNKNIQYF

V gene: TRBV14
clone size: .
D gene: TRBD1
CDR3 length: 13
J gene: TRBJ1-2
CDR3 DNA: TGTGCCAGCAGCCAAGGAGGGGGCGGTGGCTACACCTTC
CDR3 protein: CASSQGGGGGYTF

V gene: TRBV4-2
clone size: .
D gene: TRBD1
CDR3 length: 16
J gene: TRBJ2-5
CDR3 DNA: TGTGCCAGCAGCCAAGAGGGACAGGGATTCCTAAAGACCCAGTACTTC
CDR3 protein: CASSQEGQGFLKTQYF

V gene: TRBV6-5
clone size: .
D gene: .
CDR3 length: 15
J gene: TRBJ1-5
CDR3 DNA: TGTGCCAGCACCTCCGGGGAACACTCAAATCAGCCCCAGCATTTT
CDR3 protein: CASTSGEHSNQPQHF

V gene: TRBV30
clone size: .
D gene: TRBD1
CDR3 length: 18
J gene: TRBJ1-2
CDR3 DNA: TGTGCCTGGAGTGTAAACCGACGGACCGGACAGGTGAACTATGGCTACACCTTC
CDR3 protein: CAWSVNRRTGQVNYGYTF

V gene: TRBV5-1
clone size: .
D gene: .
CDR3 length: 15
J gene: TRBJ1-1
CDR3 DNA: TGCGCCAGCAGCTTACAACCGACAGTTGGAACTGAAGCTTTCTTT
CDR3 protein: CASSLQPTVGTEAFF

V gene: TRBV9
clone size: .
D gene: TRBD2
CDR3 length: 16
J gene: TRBJ2-5
CDR3 DNA: TGTGCCAGCAGCGTTGCCACTAGCGGCCTCCAAGAGACCCAGTACTTC
CDR3 protein: CASSVATSGLQETQYF

V gene: TRBV3-1/TRBV3-2
clone size: .
D gene: TRBD1
CDR3 length: 14
J gene: TRBJ1-5
CDR3 DNA: TGTGCCAGCAGCCAAGGGACAGGGAGTCAGCCCCAGCATTTT
CDR3 protein: CASSQGTGSQPQHF

V gene: TRBV20-1
clone size: .
D gene: .
CDR3 length: 16
J gene: TRBJ1-3
CDR3 DNA: TGCAGTGCTAGTGGGTTTAAGGGGCGAACGGGAAACACCATATATTTT
CDR3 protein: CSASGFKGRTGNTIYF

V gene: TRBV5-1
clone size: .
D gene: .
CDR3 length: 16
J gene: TRBJ1-1
CDR3 DNA: TGCGCCAGCAGCCCGTCGGGCAGGGCACTCGCCACTGAAGCTTTCTTT
CDR3 protein: CASSPSGRALATEAFF

V gene: TRBV6-5
clone size: .
D gene: TRBD1
CDR3 length: 14
J gene: TRBJ1-2
CDR3 DNA: TGTGCCAGCAGCAGGGACAGGAGTAGTTATGGCTACACCTTC
CDR3 protein: CASSRDRSSYGYTF

V gene: TRBV4-3
clone size: .
D gene: TRBD2
CDR3 length: 16
J gene: TRBJ2-1
CDR3 DNA: TGCGCCAGCAGCCAAGAGCTAGCGGGAGGTGGCAATGAGCAGTTCTTC
CDR3 protein: CASSQELAGGGNEQFF

V gene: TRBV15
clone size: .
D gene: .
CDR3 length: 13
J gene: TRBJ2-5
CDR3 DNA: TGTGCCACCAGCCCGGGGGTCCAAGAGACCCAGTACTTC
CDR3 protein: CATSPGVQETQYF

V gene: TRBV4-1
clone size: .
D gene: .
CDR3 length: 15
J gene: TRBJ2-7
CDR3 DNA: TGCGCCAGCAGCCAGCTAGGGGCCCGCAGTTACGAGCAGTACTTC
CDR3 protein: CASSQLGARSYEQYF

V gene: TRBV28
clone size: once
D gene: .
CDR3 length: 14
J gene: TRBJ2-5
CDR3 DNA: TGTGCCAGCAGTGTAGCGACGTACCAAGAGACCCAGTACTTC
CDR3 protein: CASSVATYQETQYF

V gene: TRBV12-3/TRBV12-4
clone size: once
D gene: .
CDR3 length: 12
J gene: TRBJ2-5
CDR3 DNA: TGTGCCAGCAGTTTGACAGGAGAGACCCAGTACTTC
CDR3 protein: CASSLTGETQYF

V gene: TRBV5-1
clone size: .
D gene: .
CDR3 length: 13
J gene: TRBJ1-1
CDR3 DNA: TGCGCCAGCAGCAAAGGACAACGCACTGAAGCTTTCTTT
CDR3 protein: CASSKGQRTEAFF

V gene: TRBV19
clone size: .
D gene: TRBD1
CDR3 length: 16
J gene: TRBJ2-2
CDR3 DNA: TGTGCCAGTAGTATATCAGGGGGCCTGAACACCGGGGAGCTGTTTTTT
CDR3 protein: CASSISGGLNTGELFF

V gene: TRBV27
clone size: .
D gene: .
CDR3 length: 15
J gene: TRBJ2-2
CDR3 DNA: TGTGCCAGCAGTTTATCTTGGCAGAACACCGGGGAGCTGTTTTTT
CDR3 protein: CASSLSWQNTGELFF

V gene: TRBV18
clone size: .
D gene: .
CDR3 length: 14
J gene: TRBJ1-5
CDR3 DNA: TGTGCCAGCTCACCCGGACAGACCAATCAGCCCCAGCATTTT
CDR3 protein: CASSPGQTNQPQHF

V gene: TRBV9
clone size: .
D gene: .
CDR3 length: 17
J gene: TRBJ2-2
CDR3 DNA: TGTGCCAGCAGCGTAGTTCCCAGGGGCATAAACACCGGGGAGCTGTTTTTT
CDR3 protein: CASSVVPRGINTGELFF

V gene: TRBV19
clone size: few
D gene: .
CDR3 length: 11
J gene: TRBJ1-1
CDR3 DNA: TGTGCCAGTAGAACTATCACTGAAGCTTTCTTT
CDR3 protein: CASRTITEAFF

V gene: TRBV18
clone size: once
D gene: .
CDR3 length: 12
J gene: TRBJ2-3
CDR3 DNA: TGTGCCAGCTCCGGACAAGCAGATACGCAGTATTTT
CDR3 protein: CASSGQADTQYF

V gene: TRBV5-1
clone size: .
D gene: TRBD2
CDR3 length: 16
J gene: TRBJ2-1
CDR3 DNA: TGCGCCAGCAGCGGGGACGGTAGCGGGAGGGGGAATGAGCAGTTCTTC
CDR3 protein: CASSGDGSGRGNEQFF

V gene: TRBV28
clone size: .
D gene: .
CDR3 length: 16
J gene: TRBJ2-1
CDR3 DNA: TGTGCCAGCAGTCTAGTAGGAGATAGCTCCTACAATGAGCAGTTCTTC
CDR3 protein: CASSLVGDSSYNEQFF

V gene: TRBV11-2
clone size: .
D gene: .
CDR3 length: 18
J gene: TRBJ2-1
CDR3 DNA: TGTGCCAGCAGCCCCCGCCCCTTGAACGGGAGCTCCTACAATGAGCAGTTCTTC
CDR3 protein: CASSPRPLNGSSYNEQFF

V gene: TRBV30
clone size: .
D gene: .
CDR3 length: 12
J gene: TRBJ1-5
CDR3 DNA: TGTGCCTGGAGTGTAGGGGGTCAGCCCCAGCATTTT
CDR3 protein: CAWSVGGQPQHF

V gene: TRBV7-3
clone size: .
D gene: .
CDR3 length: 14
J gene: TRBJ2-3
CDR3 DNA: TGTGCCAGCAACGAGGGACTGGGGCAGGATACGCAGTATTTT
CDR3 protein: CASNEGLGQDTQYF

V gene: TRBV27
clone size: .
D gene: TRBD1
CDR3 length: 15
J gene: TRBJ1-3
CDR3 DNA: TGTGCCAGCAGTTTTCAGGGGGCCAGTGGAAACACCATATATTTT
CDR3 protein: CASSFQGASGNTIYF

V gene: TRBV3-1/TRBV3-2
clone size: .
D gene: TRBD1
CDR3 length: 13
J gene: TRBJ1-4
CDR3 DNA: TGTGCCAGCAGACGACAGGGGGGAGAAAAACTGTTTTTT
CDR3 protein: CASRRQGGEKLFF

V gene: TRBV28
clone size: .
D gene: .
CDR3 length: 11
J gene: TRBJ2-7
CDR3 DNA: TGTGCCAGCAGTTTTTGGCTCGAGCAGTACTTC
CDR3 protein: CASSFWLEQYF